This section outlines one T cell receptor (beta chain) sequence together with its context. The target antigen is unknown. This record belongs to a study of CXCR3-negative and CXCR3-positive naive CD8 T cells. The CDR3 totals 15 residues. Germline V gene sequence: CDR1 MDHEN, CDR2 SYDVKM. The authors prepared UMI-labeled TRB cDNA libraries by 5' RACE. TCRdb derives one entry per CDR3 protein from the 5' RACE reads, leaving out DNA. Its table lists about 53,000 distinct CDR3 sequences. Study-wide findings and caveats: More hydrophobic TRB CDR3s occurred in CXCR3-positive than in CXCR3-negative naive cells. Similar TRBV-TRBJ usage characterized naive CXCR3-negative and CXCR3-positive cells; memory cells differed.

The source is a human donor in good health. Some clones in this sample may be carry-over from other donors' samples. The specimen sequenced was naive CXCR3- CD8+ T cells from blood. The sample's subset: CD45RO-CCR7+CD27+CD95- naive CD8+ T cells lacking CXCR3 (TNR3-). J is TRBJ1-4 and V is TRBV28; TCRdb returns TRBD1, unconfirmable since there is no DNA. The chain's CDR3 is CASSPRTGGGEKLFF.